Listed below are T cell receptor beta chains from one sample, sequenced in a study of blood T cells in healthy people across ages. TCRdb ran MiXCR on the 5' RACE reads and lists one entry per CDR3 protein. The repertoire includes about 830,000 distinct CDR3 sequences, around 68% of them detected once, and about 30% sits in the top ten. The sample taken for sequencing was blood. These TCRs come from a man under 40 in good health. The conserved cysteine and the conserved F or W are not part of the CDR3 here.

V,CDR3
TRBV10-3,AITGQGNTEAF
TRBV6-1,ASSLRQGWNEQF
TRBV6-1,ASSDSSGTTLLT
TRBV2,ASSERGPRKYEQY
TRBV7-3,ASSPGTKTEAF
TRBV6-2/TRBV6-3,ASSDTNQETQY
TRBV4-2,ASSPWGQSYEQY
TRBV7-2,ASSLIAGIYEQY
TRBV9,ASSVAAGVTYGYT
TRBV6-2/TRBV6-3,ASSYSEDYYEQY
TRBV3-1,ASSQGRYQPQH
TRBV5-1,ASSVQDLWEQF
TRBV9,ASSPRTNLYEQY
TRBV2,ASRYREGVPEQF
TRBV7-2,ASSLGGLLETQY
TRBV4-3,ASSLGPGHNNEQF
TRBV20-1,SRRPGTGDTEAF
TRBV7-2,ASSLEEGRKLF
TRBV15,ATSREGAGDVGIQY
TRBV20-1,SASDSTQRSYNEQF
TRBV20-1,GARNRDYGYT
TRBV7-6,ASSANQAPYEQY